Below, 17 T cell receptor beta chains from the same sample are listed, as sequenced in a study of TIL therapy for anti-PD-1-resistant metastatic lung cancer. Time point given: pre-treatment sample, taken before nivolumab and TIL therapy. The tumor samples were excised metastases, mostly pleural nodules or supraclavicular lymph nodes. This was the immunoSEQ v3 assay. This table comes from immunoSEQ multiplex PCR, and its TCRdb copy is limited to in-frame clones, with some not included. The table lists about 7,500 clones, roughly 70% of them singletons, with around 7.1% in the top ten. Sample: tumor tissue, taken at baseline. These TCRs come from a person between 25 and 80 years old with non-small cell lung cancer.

In DNA form, the CDR3 reads TGCGCCAGCAGCCAAGAGGGACAGGGTAGTCAAGAGACCCAGTACTTC. It is translated as CASSQEGQGSQETQYF. The chain recombines TRBV4-3 with TRBJ2-5; 9 bases map to TRBD1. CDR1 is LGHNA, CDR2 YSLEER, per germline. V lost 0 bases and J lost 2; bases outside the gene matches: 4. The CDR3 spans 16 residues.

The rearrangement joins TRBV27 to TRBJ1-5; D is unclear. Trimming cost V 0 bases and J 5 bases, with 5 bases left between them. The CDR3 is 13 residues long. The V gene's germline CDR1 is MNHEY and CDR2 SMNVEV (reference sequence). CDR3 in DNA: TGTGCCAGCAGTTTATCCCGGGATCAGCCCCAGCATTTT. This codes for CASSLSRDQPQHF.

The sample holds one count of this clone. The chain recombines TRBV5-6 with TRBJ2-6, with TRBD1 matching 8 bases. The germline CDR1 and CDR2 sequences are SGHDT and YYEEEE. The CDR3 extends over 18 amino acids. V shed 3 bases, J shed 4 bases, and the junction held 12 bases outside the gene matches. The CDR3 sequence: CASSWRQGTTPGANVLTF. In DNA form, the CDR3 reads TGTGCCAGCAGCTGGCGACAGGGGACCACTCCCGGGGCCAACGTCCTGACTTTC.

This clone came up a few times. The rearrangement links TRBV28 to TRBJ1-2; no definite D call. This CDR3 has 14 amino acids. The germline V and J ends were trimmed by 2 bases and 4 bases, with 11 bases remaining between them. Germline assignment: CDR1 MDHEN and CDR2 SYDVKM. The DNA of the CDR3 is TGTGCCAGCAGTTTAGTAGGTTATACCTATGGCTACACCTTC. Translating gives CASSLVGYTYGYTF.

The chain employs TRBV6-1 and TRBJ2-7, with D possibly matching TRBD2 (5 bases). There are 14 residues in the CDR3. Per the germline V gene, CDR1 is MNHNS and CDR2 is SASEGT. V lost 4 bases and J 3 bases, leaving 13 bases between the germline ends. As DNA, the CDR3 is TGTGCCAGCAGTGGGAGGCCTAGGAACTACGAGCAGTACTTC. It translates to CASSGRPRNYEQYF.

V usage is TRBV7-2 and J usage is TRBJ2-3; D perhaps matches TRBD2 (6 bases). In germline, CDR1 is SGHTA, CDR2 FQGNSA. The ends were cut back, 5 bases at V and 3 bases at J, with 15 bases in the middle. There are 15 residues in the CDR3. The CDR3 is CASSLGGTSTDTQYF. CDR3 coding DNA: TGTGCCAGCAGCCTCGGGGGTACTAGTACAGATACGCAGTATTTT.

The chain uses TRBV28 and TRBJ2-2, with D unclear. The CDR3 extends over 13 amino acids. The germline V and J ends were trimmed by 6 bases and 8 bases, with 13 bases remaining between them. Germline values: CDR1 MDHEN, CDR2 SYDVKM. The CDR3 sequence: CASSPVFGGELFF. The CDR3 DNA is TGTGCCAGCAGCCCTGTTTTTGGTGGGGAGCTGTTTTTT.

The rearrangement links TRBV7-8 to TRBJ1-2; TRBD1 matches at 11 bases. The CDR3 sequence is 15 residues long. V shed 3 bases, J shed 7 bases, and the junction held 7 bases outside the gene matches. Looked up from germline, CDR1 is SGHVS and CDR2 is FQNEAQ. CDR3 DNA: TGTGCCAGCAGCTTTCTAGGACAGGGGGCAGGTGGCTACACCTTC. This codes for CASSFLGQGAGGYTF.

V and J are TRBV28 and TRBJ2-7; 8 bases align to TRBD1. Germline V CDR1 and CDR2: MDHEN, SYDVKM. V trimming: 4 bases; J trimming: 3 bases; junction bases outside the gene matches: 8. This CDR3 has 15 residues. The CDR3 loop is CASSSSGTGLYEQYF. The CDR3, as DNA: TGTGCCAGCAGTTCCTCCGGGACAGGACTCTACGAGCAGTACTTC. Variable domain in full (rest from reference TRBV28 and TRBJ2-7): DVKVTQSSRYLVKRTGEKVFLECVQDMDHENMFWYRQDPGLGLRLIYFSYDVKMKEKGDIPEGYSVSREKKERFSLILESASTNQTSMYLCASSSSGTGLYEQYFGPGTRLTVT.

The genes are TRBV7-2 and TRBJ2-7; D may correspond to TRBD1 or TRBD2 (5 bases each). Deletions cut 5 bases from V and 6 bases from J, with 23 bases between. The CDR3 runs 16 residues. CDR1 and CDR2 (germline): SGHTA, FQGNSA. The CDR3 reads CASSHPPGRYLLEQYF. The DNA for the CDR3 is TGTGCCAGCAGCCACCCCCCGGGACGTTACCTCCTCGAGCAGTACTTC. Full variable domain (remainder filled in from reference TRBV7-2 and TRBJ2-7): GAGVSQSPSNKVTEKGKDVELRCDPISGHTALYWYRQSLGQGLEFLIYFQGNSAPDKSGLPSDRFSAERTGGSVSTLTIQRTQQEDSAVYLCASSHPPGRYLLEQYFGPGTRLTVT.

The CDR3 bases are TGTGCCAGCAGCCGAAGAGGCAGTCCGCCGGATGGCTACACCTTC. This gives the protein CASSRRGSPPDGYTF. V and J are TRBV4-2 and TRBJ1-2; no firm D call. Per germline, CDR1 LGHNA and CDR2 YNFKEQ. The CDR3 length is 15 residues. Trimming pared 4 bases from V and 6 bases from J, leaving 18 bases between.

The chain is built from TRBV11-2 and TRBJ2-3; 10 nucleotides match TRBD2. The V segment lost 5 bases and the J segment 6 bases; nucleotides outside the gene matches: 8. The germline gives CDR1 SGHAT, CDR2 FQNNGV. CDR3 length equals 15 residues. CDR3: CASSQLAGYQDTQYF. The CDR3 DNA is TGTGCCAGCAGCCAACTAGCGGGGTACCAGGATACGCAGTATTTT. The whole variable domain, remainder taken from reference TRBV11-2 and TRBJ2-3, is EAGVAQSPRYKIIEKRQSVAFWCNPISGHATLYWYQQILGQGPKLLIQFQNNGVVDDSQLPKDRFSAERLKGVDSTLKIQPAKLEDSAVYLCASSQLAGYQDTQYFGPGTRLTVL.

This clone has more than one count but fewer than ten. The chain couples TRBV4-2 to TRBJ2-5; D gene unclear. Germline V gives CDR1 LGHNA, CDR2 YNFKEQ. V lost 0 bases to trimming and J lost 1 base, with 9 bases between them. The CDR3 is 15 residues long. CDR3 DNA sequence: TGTGCCAGCAGCCAAGATCGCGACGGCCAAGAGACCCAGTACTTC. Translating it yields CASSQDRDGQETQYF.

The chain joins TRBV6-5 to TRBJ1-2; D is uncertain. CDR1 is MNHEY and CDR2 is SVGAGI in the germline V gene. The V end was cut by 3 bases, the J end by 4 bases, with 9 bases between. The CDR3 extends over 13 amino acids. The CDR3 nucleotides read TGTGCCAGCAGTTATCGTGCAGGCTATGGCTACACCTTC. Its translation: CASSYRAGYGYTF.

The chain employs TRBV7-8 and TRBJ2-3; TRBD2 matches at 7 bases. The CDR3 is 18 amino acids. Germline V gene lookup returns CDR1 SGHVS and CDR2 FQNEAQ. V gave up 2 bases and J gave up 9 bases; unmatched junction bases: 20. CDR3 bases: TGTGCCAGCAGCTTAAGTGGGTACGGGACGGGAGGATCTGAGACGCAGTATTTT. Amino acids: CASSLSGYGTGGSETQYF.

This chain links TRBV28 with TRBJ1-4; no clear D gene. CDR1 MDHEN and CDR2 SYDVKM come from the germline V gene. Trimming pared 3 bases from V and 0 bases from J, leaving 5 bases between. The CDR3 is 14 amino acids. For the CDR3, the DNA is TGTGCCAGCAGTTTGCCTGCAACTAATGAAAAACTGTTTTTT. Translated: CASSLPATNEKLFF.

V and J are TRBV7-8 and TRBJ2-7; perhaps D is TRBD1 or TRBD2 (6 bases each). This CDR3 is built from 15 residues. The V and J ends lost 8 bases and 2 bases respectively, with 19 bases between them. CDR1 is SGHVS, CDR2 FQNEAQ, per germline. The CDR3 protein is CASLPTGGGTYEQYF. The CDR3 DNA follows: TGTGCCAGCCTACCAACCGGGGGCGGAACCTACGAGCAGTACTTC.